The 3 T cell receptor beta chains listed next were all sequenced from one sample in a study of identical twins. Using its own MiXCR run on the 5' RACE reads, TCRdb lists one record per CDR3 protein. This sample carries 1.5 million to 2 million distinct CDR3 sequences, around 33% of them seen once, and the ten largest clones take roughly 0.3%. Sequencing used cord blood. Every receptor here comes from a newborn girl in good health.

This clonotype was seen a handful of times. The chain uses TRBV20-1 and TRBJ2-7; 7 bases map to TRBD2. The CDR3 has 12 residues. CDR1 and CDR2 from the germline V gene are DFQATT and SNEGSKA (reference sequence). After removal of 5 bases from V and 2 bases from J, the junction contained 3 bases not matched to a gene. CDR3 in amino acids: CSAVAGTYEQYF. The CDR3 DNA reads TGCAGTGCTGTAGCGGGTACCTACGAGCAGTACTTC.

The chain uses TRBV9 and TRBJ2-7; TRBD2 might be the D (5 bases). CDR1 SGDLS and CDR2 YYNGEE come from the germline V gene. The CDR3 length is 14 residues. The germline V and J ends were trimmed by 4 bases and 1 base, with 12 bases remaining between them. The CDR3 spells CASSPGIASYEQYF. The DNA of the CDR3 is TGTGCCAGCAGCCCCGGTATAGCGTCCTACGAGCAGTACTTC.

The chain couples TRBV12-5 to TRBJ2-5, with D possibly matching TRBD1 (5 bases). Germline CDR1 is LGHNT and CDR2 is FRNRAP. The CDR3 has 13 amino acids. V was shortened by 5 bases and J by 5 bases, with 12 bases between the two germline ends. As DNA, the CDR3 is TGTGCTAGTGGTGATGAGTGGGGCGAGACCCAGTACTTC. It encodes CASGDEWGETQYF. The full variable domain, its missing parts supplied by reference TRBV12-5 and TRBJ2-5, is DARVTQTPRHKVTEMGQEVTMRCQPILGHNTVFWYRQTMMQGLELLAYFRNRAPLDDSGMPKDRFSAEMPDATLATLKIQPSEPRDSAVYFCASGDEWGETQYFGPGTRLLVL.